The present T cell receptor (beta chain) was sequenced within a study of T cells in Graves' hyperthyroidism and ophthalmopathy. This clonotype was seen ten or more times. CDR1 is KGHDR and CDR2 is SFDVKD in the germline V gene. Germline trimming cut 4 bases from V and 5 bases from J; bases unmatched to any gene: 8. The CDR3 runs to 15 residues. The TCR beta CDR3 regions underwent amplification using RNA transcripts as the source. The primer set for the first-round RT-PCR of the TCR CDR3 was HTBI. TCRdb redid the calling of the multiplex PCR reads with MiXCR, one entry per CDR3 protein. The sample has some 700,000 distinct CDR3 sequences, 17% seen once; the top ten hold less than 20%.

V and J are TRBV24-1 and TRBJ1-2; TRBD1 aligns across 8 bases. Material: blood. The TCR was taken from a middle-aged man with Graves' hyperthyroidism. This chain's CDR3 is CATSDPDRAYYGYTF. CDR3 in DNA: TGTGCCACCAGTGACCCGGACAGGGCGTATTATGGCTACACCTTC.